What follows describes a single TCR beta chain. Germline V gene lookup returns CDR1 LGHDT and CDR2 YNNKEL (reference sequence). The CDR3 consists of 13 residues. Between the trimmed V and J ends, which lost 0 bases and 9 bases, there was a span of 12 bases. The sample belongs to a study of control samples from healthy donors and cancer patients. Here immunoSEQ multiplex PCR was the method, and the copy in TCRdb shows in-frame clones only, minus some. This sample yields approximately 150,000 clones, of which roughly nine tenths are seen a single time; under 9% belongs to the top ten. The specimen was blood. The J gene is TRBJ2-7, the V gene TRBV3-1 (or the pseudogene TRBV3-2), with D perhaps matching TRBD2 (5 bases). The clonotype originates from a man aged 18 to 30 in good health. The CDR3 DNA reads TGTGCCAGCAGCCAAGAGGGCGGGCCAGCGCAGTACTTC. This encodes CASSQEGGPAQYF.